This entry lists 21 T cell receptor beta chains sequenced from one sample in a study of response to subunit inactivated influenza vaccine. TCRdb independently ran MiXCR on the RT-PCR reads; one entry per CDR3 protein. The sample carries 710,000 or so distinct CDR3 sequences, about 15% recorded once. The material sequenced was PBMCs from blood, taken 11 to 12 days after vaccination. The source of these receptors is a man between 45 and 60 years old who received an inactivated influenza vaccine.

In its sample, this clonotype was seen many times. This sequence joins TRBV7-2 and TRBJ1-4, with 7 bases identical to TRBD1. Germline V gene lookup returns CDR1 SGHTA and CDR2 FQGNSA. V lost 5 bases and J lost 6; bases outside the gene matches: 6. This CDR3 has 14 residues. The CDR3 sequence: CASSAGTVDEKLFF. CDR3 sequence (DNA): TGTGCCAGCAGCGCTGGGACAGTTGATGAAAAACTGTTTTTT.

CDR3 coding DNA: TGCACGCCGACAGGGGCCCGGAACACTGAAGCTTTCTTT. This encodes CTPTGARNTEAFF. V gene TRBV20-1 combines with J gene TRBJ1-1; 8 bases are a match to TRBD1. CDR1 DFQATT and CDR2 SNEGSKA come from the germline V gene (reference sequence). This CDR3 has 13 amino acids.

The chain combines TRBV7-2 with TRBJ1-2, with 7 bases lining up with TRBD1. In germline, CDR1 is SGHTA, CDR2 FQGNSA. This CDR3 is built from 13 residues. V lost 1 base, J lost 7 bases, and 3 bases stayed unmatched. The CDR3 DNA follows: TGTGCCAGCAGCTTAGGGGCAGGGGGTGGCTACACCTTC. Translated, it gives CASSLGAGGGYTF.

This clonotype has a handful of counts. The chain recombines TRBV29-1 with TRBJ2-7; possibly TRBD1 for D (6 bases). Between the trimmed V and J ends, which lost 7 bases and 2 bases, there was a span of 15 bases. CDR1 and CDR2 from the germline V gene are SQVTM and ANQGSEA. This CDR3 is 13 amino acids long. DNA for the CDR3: TGCAGCGCACTCAGGGACACCCCCTACGAGCAGTACTTC. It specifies CSALRDTPYEQYF.

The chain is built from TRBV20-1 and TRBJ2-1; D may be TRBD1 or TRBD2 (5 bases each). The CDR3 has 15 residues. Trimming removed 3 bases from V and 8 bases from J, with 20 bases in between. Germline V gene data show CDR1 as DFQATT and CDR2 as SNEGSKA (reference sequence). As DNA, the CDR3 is TGCAGTGCTAGTGCCGGGGCGCTTCGGGGCGATGAGCAGTTCTTC. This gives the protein CSASAGALRGDEQFF.

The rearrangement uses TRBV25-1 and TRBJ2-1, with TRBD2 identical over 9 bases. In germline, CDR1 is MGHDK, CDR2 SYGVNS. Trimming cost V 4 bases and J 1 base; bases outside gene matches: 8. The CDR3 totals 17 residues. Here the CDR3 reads CASSGALAGQSYNEQFF. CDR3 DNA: TGTGCCAGCAGTGGAGCTCTAGCGGGACAGTCCTACAATGAGCAGTTCTTC.

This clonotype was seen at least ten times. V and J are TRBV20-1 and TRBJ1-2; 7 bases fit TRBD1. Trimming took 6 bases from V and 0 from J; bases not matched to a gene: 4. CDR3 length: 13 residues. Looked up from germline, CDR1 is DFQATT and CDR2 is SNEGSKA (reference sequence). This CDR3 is CSAGGQANYGYTF. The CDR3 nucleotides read TGCAGTGCGGGAGGACAGGCTAACTATGGCTACACCTTC.

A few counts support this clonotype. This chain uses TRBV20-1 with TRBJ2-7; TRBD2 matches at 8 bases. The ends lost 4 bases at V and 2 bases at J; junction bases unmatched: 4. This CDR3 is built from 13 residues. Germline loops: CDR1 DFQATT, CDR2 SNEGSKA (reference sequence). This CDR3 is CSATDGRAYEQYF. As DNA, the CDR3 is TGCAGTGCTACAGACGGGAGGGCCTACGAGCAGTACTTC.

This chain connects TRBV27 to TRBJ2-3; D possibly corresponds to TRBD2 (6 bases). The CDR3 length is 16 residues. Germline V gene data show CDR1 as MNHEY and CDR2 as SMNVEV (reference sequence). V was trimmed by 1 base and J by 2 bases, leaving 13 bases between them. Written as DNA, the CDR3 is TGTGCCAGCAGTTTATACCCGGGAGAAGTCACAGATACGCAGTATTTT. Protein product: CASSLYPGEVTDTQYF.

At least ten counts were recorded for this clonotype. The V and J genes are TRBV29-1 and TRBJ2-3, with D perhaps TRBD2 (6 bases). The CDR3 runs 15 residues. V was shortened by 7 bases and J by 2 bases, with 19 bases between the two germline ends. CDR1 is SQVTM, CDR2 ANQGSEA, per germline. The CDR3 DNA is TGCAGCGCCACCTACCCTGCGGGACTCACAGATACGCAGTATTTT. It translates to CSATYPAGLTDTQYF.

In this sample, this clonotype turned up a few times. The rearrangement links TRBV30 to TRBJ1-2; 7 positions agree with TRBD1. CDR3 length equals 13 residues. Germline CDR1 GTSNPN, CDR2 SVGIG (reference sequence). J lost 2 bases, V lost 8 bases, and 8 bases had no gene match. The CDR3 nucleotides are TGTGCCGAACTTACAGGGGCAAACTATGGCTACACCTTC. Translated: CAELTGANYGYTF.

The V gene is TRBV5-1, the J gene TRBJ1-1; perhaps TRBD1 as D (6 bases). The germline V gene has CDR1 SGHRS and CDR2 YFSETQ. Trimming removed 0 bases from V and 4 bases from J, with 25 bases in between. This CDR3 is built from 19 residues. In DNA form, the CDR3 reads TGCGCCAGCAGCTTGGCCAGGGGACACTCTAACCCCGAGGGCACTGAAGCTTTCTTT. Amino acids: CASSLARGHSNPEGTEAFF.

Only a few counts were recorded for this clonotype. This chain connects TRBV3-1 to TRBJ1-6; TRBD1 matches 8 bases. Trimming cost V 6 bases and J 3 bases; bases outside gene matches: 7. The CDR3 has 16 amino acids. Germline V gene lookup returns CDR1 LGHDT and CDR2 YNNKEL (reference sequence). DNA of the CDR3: TGTGCCAGCAGTCCTCGAGGACAGGGCTATAATTCACCCCTCCACTTT. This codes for CASSPRGQGYNSPLHF.

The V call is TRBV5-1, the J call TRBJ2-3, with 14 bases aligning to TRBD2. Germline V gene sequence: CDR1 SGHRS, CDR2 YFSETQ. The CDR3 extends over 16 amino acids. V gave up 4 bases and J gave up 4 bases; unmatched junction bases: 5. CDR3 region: CASSLGTSGSADTQYF. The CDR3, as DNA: TGCGCCAGCAGCCTCGGGACTAGCGGGAGTGCAGATACGCAGTATTTT.

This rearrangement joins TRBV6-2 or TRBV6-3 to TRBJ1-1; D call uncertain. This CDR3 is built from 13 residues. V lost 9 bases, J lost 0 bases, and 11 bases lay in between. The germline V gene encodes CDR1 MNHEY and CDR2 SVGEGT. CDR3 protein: CASFSILNTEAFF. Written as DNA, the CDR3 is TGTGCCAGTTTTTCTATTTTGAACACTGAAGCTTTCTTT.

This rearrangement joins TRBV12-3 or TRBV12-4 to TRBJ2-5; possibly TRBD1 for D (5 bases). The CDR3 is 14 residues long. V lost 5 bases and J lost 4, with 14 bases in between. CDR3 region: CASSPRQSRETQYF. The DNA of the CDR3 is TGTGCCAGCAGTCCAAGACAGAGCCGAGAGACCCAGTACTTC.

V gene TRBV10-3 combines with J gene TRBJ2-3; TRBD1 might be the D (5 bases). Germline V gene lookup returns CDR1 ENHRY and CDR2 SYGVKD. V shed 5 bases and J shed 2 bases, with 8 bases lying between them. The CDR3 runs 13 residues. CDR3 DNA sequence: TGTGCCATCAGTCCACAGGACACAGATACGCAGTATTTT. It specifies CAISPQDTDTQYF.

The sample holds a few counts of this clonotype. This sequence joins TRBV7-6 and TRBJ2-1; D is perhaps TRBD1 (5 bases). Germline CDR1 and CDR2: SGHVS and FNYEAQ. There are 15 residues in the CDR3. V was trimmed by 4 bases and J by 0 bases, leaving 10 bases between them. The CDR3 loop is CASSSGSPSYNEQFF. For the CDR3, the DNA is TGTGCCAGCAGCTCAGGGTCCCCCTCCTACAATGAGCAGTTCTTC.

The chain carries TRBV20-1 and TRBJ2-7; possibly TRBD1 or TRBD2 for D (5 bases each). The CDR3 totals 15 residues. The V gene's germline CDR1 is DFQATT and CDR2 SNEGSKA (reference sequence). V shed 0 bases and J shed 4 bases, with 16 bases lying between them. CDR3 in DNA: TGCAGTGCTAGAGACATCCGGGACGGCGAATACGAGCAGTACTTC. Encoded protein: CSARDIRDGEYEQYF.

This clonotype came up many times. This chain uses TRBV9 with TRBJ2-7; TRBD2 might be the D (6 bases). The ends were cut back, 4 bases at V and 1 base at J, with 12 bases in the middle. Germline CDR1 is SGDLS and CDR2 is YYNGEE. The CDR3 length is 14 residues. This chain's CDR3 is CASSQAGISYEQYF. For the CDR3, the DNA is TGTGCCAGCAGCCAGGCGGGAATATCCTACGAGCAGTACTTC. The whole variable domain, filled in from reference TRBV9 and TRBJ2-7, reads DSGVTQTPKHLITATGQRVTLRCSPRSGDLSVYWYQQSLDQGLQFLIQYYNGEERAKGNILERFSAQQFPDLHSELNLSSLELGDSALYFCASSQAGISYEQYFGPGTRLTVT.

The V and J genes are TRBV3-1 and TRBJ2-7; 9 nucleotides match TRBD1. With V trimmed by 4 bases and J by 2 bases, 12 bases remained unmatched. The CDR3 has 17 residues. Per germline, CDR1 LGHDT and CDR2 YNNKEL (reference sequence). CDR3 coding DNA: TGTGCCAGCAGCCCATCCTTAGGACAGGGGACAACCTACGAGCAGTACTTC. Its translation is CASSPSLGQGTTYEQYF.